A selection of T cell receptor beta chains follows, all from one sample in a study of blood T cell repertoires in COVID-19. Only in-frame clones appear in the TCRdb table, and some are missing; sequencing was by immunoSEQ multiplex PCR. Among 60,000 to 80,000 clones listed, 65% to 90% were seen once. The sequencing input was peripheral blood. All receptors come from a man between 45 and 60 years old with acute or convalescent COVID-19. CDR3s include the opening cysteine and the closing phenylalanine or tryptophan.

V	J	CDR3
TRBV11-2	TRBJ1-2	CASSLDRVGGYTF
TRBV24-1	TRBJ2-3	CATSEPTGIDTQYF
TRBV15	TRBJ2-7	CATSSTGVSYEQYF
TRBV19	TRBJ2-6	CASSIQGRASGANVLTF
TRBV5-1	TRBJ2-1	CASSLTANNEQFF
TRBV2	TRBJ2-5	CASSESSSGGMETQYF
TRBV19	TRBJ1-4	CASASGGHPNEKLFF
TRBV25-1	TRBJ1-5	CASSEENQPQHF
TRBV30	TRBJ2-2	CAWKGLAVPGELFF
TRBV7-3	TRBJ2-6	CASSLTFGGAGADVLTF
TRBV12-3/TRBV12-4	TRBJ2-7	CASRRDTDEQYF
TRBV19	TRBJ2-3	CASTPIAGGGGTDTQYF
TRBV5-4	TRBJ2-4	CASSPKGGAGGNIQYF
TRBV12-3/TRBV12-4	TRBJ2-3	CASSLYDTQYF
TRBV7-3	TRBJ2-1	CASSLYGRGSSYNEQFF
TRBV2	TRBJ1-4	CASSQQGVNEKLFF
TRBV3-1/TRBV3-2	TRBJ1-3	CASSLLGRGNTIYF
TRBV5-4	TRBJ1-3	CASSLGTANSGNTIYF
TRBV11-3	TRBJ1-1	CASANEGNTEAFF
TRBV10-2	TRBJ1-2	CASMTGNYGYTF
TRBV30	TRBJ2-7	CAWSVGTGVTYEQYF
TRBV4-2	TRBJ1-2	CASSHLTTGTGAGYTF
TRBV4-1	TRBJ2-1	CASSQRLGLAGGDEQFF
TRBV10-3	TRBJ2-5	CAISESGTSGGQETQYF
TRBV12-3/TRBV12-4	TRBJ2-5	CASSPLATETQYF
TRBV11-2	TRBJ1-5	CASSPSPTGQPQHF
TRBV5-4	TRBJ2-5	CASSPSPGTEETQYF
TRBV5-1	TRBJ2-5	CASSLEPSGQETQYF
TRBV19	TRBJ2-6	CASSLRDSSSGANVLTF
TRBV10-3	TRBJ2-2	CAISPGTGETGELFF
TRBV4-1	TRBJ2-1	CASSQGSGDYNEQFF
TRBV27	TRBJ1-3	CASSLSRGSGNTIYF
TRBV19	TRBJ2-3	CASSPLAGGSTDTQYF
TRBV10-1	TRBJ2-2	CASSRGSNTGELFF
TRBV19	TRBJ2-3	CASSKGGADTQYF
TRBV7-9	TRBJ2-1	CASRIGGGVYNEQFF
TRBV2	TRBJ1-2	CASSDDRGGANYGYTF
TRBV6-5	TRBJ2-3	CASKGTVESTDTQYF
TRBV18	TRBJ1-5	CASSPSGQGVQPQHF
TRBV13	TRBJ2-1	CASSLFSSNEQFF
TRBV5-1	TRBJ1-1	CASSRTGNTEAFF
TRBV2	TRBJ2-1	CASRVVSEQFF
TRBV11-3	TRBJ1-1	CASSQRQGSNTEAFF
TRBV3-1/TRBV3-2	TRBJ1-4	CASSPAGSNEKLFF
TRBV2	TRBJ2-2	CASSSLGGTNTGELFF
TRBV5-1	TRBJ2-4	CASSTGTGNIQYF
TRBV27	TRBJ2-3	CASKIQGEDTQYF
TRBV4-1	TRBJ1-2	CASSRQSGEVYGYTF
TRBV11-2	TRBJ2-7	CASSLERGGAYEQYF
TRBV6-1	TRBJ2-7	CASSEGLGFSGGTYEQYF
TRBV19	TRBJ2-1	CASSINRDNEQFF
TRBV4-1	TRBJ1-6	CASSPQGQGRITLHF
TRBV10-3	TRBJ1-2	CAISKKSNYGYTF
TRBV11-2	TRBJ2-4	CASTISGTGQNIQYF